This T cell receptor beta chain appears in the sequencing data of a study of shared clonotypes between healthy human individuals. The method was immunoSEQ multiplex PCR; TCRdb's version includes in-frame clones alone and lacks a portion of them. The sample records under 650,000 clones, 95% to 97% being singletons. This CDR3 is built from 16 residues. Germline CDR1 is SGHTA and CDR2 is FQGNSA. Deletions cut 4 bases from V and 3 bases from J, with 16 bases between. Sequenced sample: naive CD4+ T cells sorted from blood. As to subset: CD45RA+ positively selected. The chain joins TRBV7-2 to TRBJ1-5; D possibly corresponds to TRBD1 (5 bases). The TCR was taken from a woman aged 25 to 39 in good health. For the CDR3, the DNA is TGTGCCAGCAGCTCCATCGGGGGGGGTAACAATCAGCCCCAGCATTTT. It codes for CASSSIGGGNNQPQHF.